Here is one T cell receptor (beta chain) with its context. Its antigen is still unknown. The CDR3 is cut off 3 residues early in the read; its end comes from the germline J gene. This entry is derived from a study of T cells in women clearing cervical HPV infection. Study summary: Women with histologically confirmed HPV16-related CIN3 or worse, 2 with invasive cancer, served as cases.

Some clones are missing from TCRdb's copy, which holds only in-frame ones; the method was immunoSEQ multiplex PCR. This table holds around 35,000 clones. Study-wide findings and caveats: Repertoire richness, not evenness, was significantly elevated in CIN3+ cases versus controls.

Germline lookup yields CDR1 SGHRS and CDR2 YFSETQ. The CDR3 totals 15 residues. V lost 0 bases to trimming and J lost 9 bases, with 13 bases between them. The specimen was blood buffy coat. The source of this sequence is a woman aged 18-70 years with a cervical HPV16 infection that either progressed to CIN3+ or cleared (not recorded which). The V and J genes are TRBV5-1 and TRBJ1-6, with D uncertain. The sequenced part of the CDR3 DNA is TGCGCCAGCAGCTTGGAATTTGGGCAGGTTTCACCC. Amino acids: CASSLEFGQVSP. In full, the CDR3 reads CASSLEFGQVSPLHF.